Listed below are T cell receptor beta chains from one sample, sequenced in a study of early T cells in non-severe SARS-CoV-2 infection. From the 5' RACE reads, TCRdb called clonotypes with MiXCR, one entry per CDR3 protein. The table includes fewer than 100,000 distinct CDR3 sequences, roughly 10% detected once. The specimen was whole blood. Receptors were obtained from an adult who was a healthcare worker with PCR-confirmed SARS-CoV-2 infection or an uninfected control (not recorded which). Both conserved end residues are part of each CDR3. D genes are given only for firm matches. Clone sizes are given selectively: once, few, many, or a class where the clone is expanded.

v_call	clone_size	d_call	j_call	cdr3_aa	cdr3_nt
TRBV11-2	few	-	TRBJ2-3	CASSNRAQGGTDTQYF	TGTGCCAGCAGCAACCGGGCCCAGGGAGGCACAGATACGCAGTATTTT
TRBV4-1	few	TRBD1	TRBJ1-2	CASSQGDRGRANYGYTF	TGCGCCAGCAGCCAAGGGGACAGGGGGCGGGCTAACTATGGCTACACCTTC
TRBV7-2	few	-	TRBJ2-5	CASTLRAGPQETQYF	TGTGCCAGCACCCTAAGGGCGGGGCCTCAAGAGACCCAGTACTTC
TRBV28	few	TRBD1	TRBJ2-1	CASRSGQGNEQFF	TGTGCCAGCAGGTCGGGACAGGGCAATGAGCAGTTCTTC
TRBV7-9	many	-	TRBJ2-3	CASSPLARGVKDTQYF	TGTGCCAGCAGCCCCCTGGCGCGCGGGGTAAAAGATACGCAGTATTTT
TRBV6-2/TRBV6-3	few	-	TRBJ2-5	CASSSDWLQETQYF	TGTGCCAGCAGTTCCGACTGGTTGCAAGAGACCCAGTACTTC
TRBV11-3	-	-	TRBJ2-3	CASSLGFGDTQYF	TGTGCCAGCAGCTTAGGATTTGGTGATACGCAGTATTTT
TRBV12-3/TRBV12-4	few	-	TRBJ1-5	CASSDSSRNQPQHF	TGTGCCAGCAGCGACAGTTCGCGCAATCAGCCCCAGCATTTT
TRBV7-9	many	-	TRBJ2-6	CASSLDGEANVLTF	TGTGCCAGCAGCTTAGACGGGGAAGCCAACGTCCTGACTTTC
TRBV3-1	-	-	TRBJ1-1	CASSPPLGAGAFF	TGTGCCAGCAGCCCCCCCCTCGGGGCTGGAGCTTTCTTT
TRBV4-3	few	-	TRBJ1-2	CASSHEDSPYGYGYTF	TGCGCCAGCAGCCACGAGGACAGCCCCTATGGCTATGGCTACACCTTC
TRBV13	few	-	TRBJ1-6	CASKDPDNSPLHF	TGTGCCAGCAAGGACCCTGATAATTCACCCCTCCACTTT
TRBV4-1	-	-	TRBJ2-4	CASSQDSGRAYIQYF	TGCGCCAGCAGCCAAGATAGTGGCAGGGCTTACATTCAGTACTTC
TRBV20-1	many	-	TRBJ1-1	CSAIGNPNTEAFF	TGCAGTGCCATCGGTAACCCTAACACTGAAGCTTTCTTT
TRBV21-1	few	-	TRBJ1-4	CASSNEKLFF	TGTGCCAGCAGCAATGAAAAACTGTTTTTT
TRBV29-1	few	-	TRBJ2-7	CSVEGVRDEQYF	TGCAGCGTCGAGGGGGTGAGGGACGAGCAGTACTTC
TRBV10-3	many	TRBD1	TRBJ1-3	CAISEPGTVSGNTIYF	TGTGCCATCAGTGAGCCCGGGACAGTCTCTGGAAACACCATATATTTT
TRBV20-1	-	TRBD1	TRBJ2-3	CSANGPGTGADTQYF	TGCAGTGCAAACGGCCCCGGGACAGGGGCAGATACGCAGTATTTT
TRBV12-3/TRBV12-4	few	-	TRBJ1-1	CASSPGLGNTEAFF	TGTGCCAGCAGCCCAGGGTTGGGGAACACTGAAGCTTTCTTT
TRBV23-1	-	TRBD1	TRBJ2-3	CASSRLGTGEDTQYF	TGCGCCAGCAGTCGTCTGGGGACAGGGGAAGATACGCAGTATTTT
TRBV15	-	-	TRBJ1-1	CATSRDTNTEAFF	TGTGCCACCAGCAGAGACACGAACACTGAAGCTTTCTTT
TRBV10-3	many	TRBD1	TRBJ2-5	CAATASQGSETQYF	TGTGCCGCCACCGCATCACAGGGGTCAGAGACCCAGTACTTC
TRBV30	few	-	TRBJ1-1	CAFTSPGNTEAFF	TGTGCCTTTACGTCCCCTGGGAACACTGAAGCTTTCTTT
TRBV27	-	-	TRBJ1-1	CASSLSVEWGTEAFF	TGTGCCAGCAGTTTATCGGTAGAATGGGGCACTGAAGCTTTCTTT
TRBV4-1	-	TRBD1	TRBJ1-2	CASSPTDRDYGYTF	TGCGCCAGCAGCCCGACAGACAGGGATTATGGCTACACCTTC
TRBV7-9	many	-	TRBJ2-1	CASSTGGSYNEQFF	TGTGCCAGCAGTACCGGAGGCTCCTACAATGAGCAGTTCTTC
TRBV2	-	-	TRBJ2-1	CASSEEWAGNEQFF	TGTGCCAGCAGTGAGGAGTGGGCGGGCAATGAGCAGTTCTTC
TRBV7-2	many	-	TRBJ2-1	CASSLERISQFF	TGTGCCAGCAGCTTAGAGCGCATATCGCAGTTCTTC
TRBV6-1	few	-	TRBJ1-5	CASTQEGDTNQPQHF	TGTGCCAGCACCCAAGAGGGGGACACCAATCAGCCCCAGCATTTT
TRBV20-1	few	-	TRBJ2-1	CSAVDSGGYNEQFF	TGCAGTGCGGTAGACTCCGGGGGCTACAATGAGCAGTTCTTC
TRBV19	few	-	TRBJ2-4	CASRVQGSQNIQYF	TGTGCCAGTAGAGTACAGGGCTCCCAAAACATTCAGTACTTC
TRBV12-3/TRBV12-4	-	-	TRBJ2-7	CASGYQGGYEQYF	TGTGCCAGCGGTTACCAGGGCGGCTACGAGCAGTACTTC
TRBV20-1	many	TRBD2	TRBJ2-7	CSARWLSGGGPSSYEQYF	TGCAGTGCTAGATGGCTTAGCGGGGGGGGACCTAGCTCCTACGAGCAGTACTTC
TRBV30	-	-	TRBJ2-3	CAWKNRVHTQYF	TGTGCCTGGAAGAACAGGGTTCATACGCAGTATTTT
TRBV7-2	many	TRBD2	TRBJ2-5	CASSFGLAANQETQYF	TGTGCCAGCAGCTTCGGACTAGCGGCCAACCAAGAGACCCAGTACTTC
TRBV4-1	few	-	TRBJ2-3	CASSQDRLATTRHTDTQYF	TGCGCCAGCAGCCAAGATCGGCTAGCGACAACCCGACACACAGATACGCAGTATTTT
TRBV4-3	few	-	TRBJ1-1	CASTGGSTEAFF	TGCGCCAGCACGGGGGGCAGCACTGAAGCTTTCTTT
TRBV20-1	few	-	TRBJ2-5	CSASPPGAQETQYF	TGCAGTGCTTCCCCCCCGGGGGCCCAAGAGACCCAGTACTTC
TRBV9	many	TRBD1	TRBJ1-1	CASSVGLIGGDGAFF	TGTGCCAGCAGCGTAGGGCTTATAGGGGGCGATGGAGCTTTCTTT
TRBV30	many	-	TRBJ2-2	CAWNPGLRRTGELFF	TGTGCCTGGAACCCGGGCCTCCGACGCACCGGGGAGCTGTTTTTT
TRBV5-1	-	TRBD1	TRBJ2-3	CASNPDRAADTQYF	TGCGCCAGCAACCCTGACAGGGCGGCAGATACGCAGTATTTT
TRBV4-3	-	-	TRBJ2-1	CASSHRGPSYNEQFF	TGCGCCAGCAGCCACAGGGGTCCCTCCTACAATGAGCAGTTCTTC
TRBV12-2	few	-	TRBJ2-5	CASRLALGREETQYF	TGTGCAAGTCGCTTAGCGTTGGGCAGGGAAGAGACCCAGTACTTC
TRBV7-2	once	-	TRBJ2-6	CTSSLRLGGANVLTF	TGTACCAGCAGCTTAAGATTAGGTGGGGCCAACGTCCTGACTTTC
TRBV6-4	-	-	TRBJ1-1	CASSRSPGEGTEAFF	TGTGCCAGCAGTAGGAGCCCCGGGGAGGGCACTGAAGCTTTCTTT
TRBV14	few	-	TRBJ1-6	CASSQDVGRGYSPLHF	TGTGCCAGCAGCCAAGATGTTGGCCGAGGGTATTCACCCCTCCACTTT